A selection of T cell receptor beta chains follows, all from one sample in a study of CD8+CD57+ T cells in acquired aplastic anemia. MiXCR was run by TCRdb on the reads, yielding one entry per CDR3 protein. The sample has roughly 250,000 distinct CDR3 sequences, around 82% seen once. The sequencing input was sorted CD4+, CD8+, or CD8+CD57+ T cells (not recorded which) from PBMCs. All receptors come from a human donor with aplastic anemia. The CDR3 runs from the conserved cysteine through the conserved F or W. Each record gives: D gene, V gene, J gene, clone size, CDR3 DNA, CDR3 protein. The D gene is left open where the match is weak. Where a row states a size, it is once, few, many or the class of an expanded clone; other rows omit it.

-	TRBV5-1	TRBJ1-2	-	TGCGCCAGCAGCTTGGATGGGGGGGGTTACTACACCTTC	CASSLDGGGYYTF
TRBD2	TRBV24-1	TRBJ2-1	-	TGTGCCACCGGGACTAGGGGGGGGGGGGAGGCCCAGTTCTTC	CATGTRGGGEAQFF
-	TRBV7-8	TRBJ2-3	-	TGTGCCAGCAGCTTCGGGGGCGACGATACGGAGTATTTT	CASSFGGDDTEYF
TRBD2	TRBV6-4	TRBJ2-2	many	TGTGCCAGCAGTGAAGGGACTAGCGGGAGTCACACCGGGGAGCTGTTTTTT	CASSEGTSGSHTGELFF
-	TRBV19	TRBJ1-6	once	TGTGCCAGTAGTTTAGCTAGCGCCGCCGATAATGAACACCTCCTCTTT	CASSLASAADNEHLLF
-	TRBV7-9	TRBJ2-1	-	TGTGCCAGCAGCTTTGTAACCGGGGGGCTGTTTGTTGGGCAGTTCTTC	CASSFVTGGLFVGQFF
-	TRBV29-1	TRBJ1-1	-	TGCAGCGCCAGACAGACGAACACTGAAGCTTTCTTT	CSARQTNTEAFF
-	TRBV11-1	TRBJ1-6	-	TGTGCCAGCAGTCAAGACGGTACAGGCCTAGGGTCACCCCTCCACTTT	CASSQDGTGLGSPLHF
-	TRBV19	TRBJ1-1	-	TGTGCCAGTAGTGGTAGGGCGCCGGACTGGAAGGCTTTCTTT	CASSGRAPDWKAFF
TRBD2	TRBV6-2/TRBV6-3	TRBJ2-1	-	TGTGCCAGCTGCCAAAGCGGGGGGGCGGTTAATGAGCAGGATGAGCAGTTCTTC	CASCQSGGAVNEQDEQFF
TRBD2	TRBV19	TRBJ2-3	-	TGTGCCAGCAGTATAGCGGGAGGAGCCGACAATGAGCATTTC	CASSIAGGADNEHF
-	TRBV20-1	TRBJ1-2	-	TGCAGTGCAAACACGTATGGCTACACCTTC	CSANTYGYTF
-	TRBV11-3	TRBJ1-6	-	TGTGCCAGCAGCTTAGGTGTGAGCGGCTATAATTCACCCCTCCACTTT	CASSLGVSGYNSPLHF
-	TRBV7-8	TRBJ1-5	once	TGTGCCAGCAGCGTAGCGGGAGGTCACGAGACGCAGCATTTT	CASSVAGGHETQHF
TRBD1	TRBV7-2	TRBJ1-2	-	TGTGCCAGCAGCTTAGCGACAGGGGGCGCCGACTATGGCTACACCTTC	CASSLATGGADYGYTF
TRBD2	TRBV9	TRBJ2-3	once	TGTGCCAGCAGCGGATTAGCGGGTAACACCGGGGCGCAGTATTTT	CASSGLAGNTGAQYF
-	TRBV9	TRBJ2-5	-	TGTGCCACCAGCGTGGGGTCCGGTCCAGAGACCCAGTACTTC	CATSVGSGPETQYF
-	TRBV5-1	TRBJ2-7	-	TGCGCCAGCAGCCCCATAATGACAGGCGTAGATGAGCAGTACTTC	CASSPIMTGVDEQYF
-	TRBV5-1	TRBJ2-7	-	TGCGCCAGCAGCCGTGACCCCCGAGCCTACGAGCAGTACTTC	CASSRDPRAYEQYF
-	TRBV9	TRBJ2-3	-	TGTGCCAGCAGCGTAGACCGGGACTCATACAATGAGCAGTATTTT	CASSVDRDSYNEQYF
-	TRBV10-2	TRBJ1-2	-	TGTGCCAGCATCGGCCGGGGGAGATTCACCTTC	CASIGRGRFTF
-	TRBV4-1	TRBJ2-1	-	TGCGCCAGCAGCCAGGGCGAGCCGGAAATGAACCAGCAGTTCTTC	CASSQGEPEMNQQFF
-	TRBV7-8	TRBJ1-5	-	TGTGCCAGCAGCAGTGGCCGGCCGAGCCTAGGTCAGCAGCATTTT	CASSSGRPSLGQQHF
-	TRBV29-1	TRBJ2-3	-	TGCAGTGCCAGCCTAGACGGGGGTACAGATACGCAGTATTTT	CSASLDGGTDTQYF
-	TRBV7-9	TRBJ1-6	-	TGTGCCAGCAGCTTTCAAAGAAGCGGGGGGAGTCATGAGTCACCCCTCCACTTT	CASSFQRSGGSHESPLHF
-	TRBV15	TRBJ1-6	-	TGTGCCACCAGCAGAGATGTTTCCTATAATTCACCCCTCCACTTT	CATSRDVSYNSPLHF
TRBD1	TRBV7-9	TRBJ2-3	-	TGTGCCGGACAGGGGGCTAGGGGGACCCAGTCGCAGGGTTTT	CAGQGARGTQSQGF
-	TRBV7-9	TRBJ1-2	-	-	CASSWTGGQFFGPTF
TRBD1	TRBV20-1	TRBJ2-5	-	TGCAGTGCCCCCTCGGACAGGGGGCAAGAGACCCAGTACTTC	CSAPSDRGQETQYF
-	TRBV2	TRBJ2-1	-	TGTGCCAGCGGGGACGGGGGTTGGGACTGCCCCCGGGGGAAGTTCTTC	CASGDGGWDCPRGKFF
TRBD2	TRBV7-9	TRBJ2-1	-	TGTGCCAGCAGATTAGCGGGGGGGCGAAATGAGCAGTTCTTC	CASRLAGGRNEQFF
-	TRBV19	TRBJ2-2	-	TGTGCCAGTAGTGACGGGGACGCCGGGGCGCTGTTTTTT	CASSDGDAGALFF
-	TRBV11-1	TRBJ2-5	-	TGCGCCAGCAGCCACAGTCCCGGGGAAGAGACCCAGTACTTC	CASSHSPGEETQYF
-	TRBV10-2	TRBJ2-7	-	TGCGCCAGCAAGTTTGCAGGGGAGGACTACGAGCAGTACTTC	CASKFAGEDYEQYF
-	TRBV7-2	TRBJ2-3	-	TGTGCCAGCAGCTTAGGGGGACGGACACCCAGTCCTTCTTTT	CASSLGGRTPSPSF
-	TRBV13	TRBJ2-5	-	TGTGCCAGCAGCTCAGGGATGTTGGAGACCCAGTACTTC	CASSSGMLETQYF